This TCR beta chain was identified during a study of blood T cell repertoires in COVID-19. The table came from immunoSEQ multiplex PCR; TCRdb's copy has only in-frame clones and leaves some out. Of 150,000 to 200,000 clones detected, around 90% appear once; the ten largest clones hold roughly a sixth. Germline V gene lookup returns CDR1 SGHRS and CDR2 YFSETQ. The trim removed 6 bases at V and 10 bases at J, leaving 17 bases unmatched. The CDR3 covers 16 residues. The count of this clone is one. The V gene is TRBV5-1, the J gene TRBJ2-1; 9 bases align to TRBD2. The receptor was isolated from a man in his 60s with active or convalescent COVID-19. Sequenced input: peripheral blood. The CDR3 DNA sequence: TGCGCCAGCACCGTTGAACCGGGACTAGCTACATCAGAGCAGTTCTTC. It yields the protein CASTVEPGLATSEQFF.